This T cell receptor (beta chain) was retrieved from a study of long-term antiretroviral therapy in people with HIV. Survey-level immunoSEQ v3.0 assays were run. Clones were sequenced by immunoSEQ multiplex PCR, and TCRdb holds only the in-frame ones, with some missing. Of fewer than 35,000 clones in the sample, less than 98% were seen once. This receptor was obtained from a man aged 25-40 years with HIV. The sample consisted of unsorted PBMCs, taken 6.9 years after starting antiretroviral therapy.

The CDR3 DNA follows: TGCGCCAGCAGCCATGGTGCCAACTTAGGGGAGCAGTTCTTC. It yields the protein CASSHGANLGEQFF. The chain couples TRBV4-1 to TRBJ2-1; D gene uncertain. There are 14 residues in the CDR3. The V end lost 3 bases, the J end lost 10 bases, and 16 bases lay between the germline ends. In germline, CDR1 is MGHRA, CDR2 YSYEKL.